This TCR beta chain came from a study of cytomegalovirus exposure and HLA in healthy donors. Concerning this clone itself: Its antigen is currently unknown.

The length of the CDR3 is 18 residues. Trimming removed 2 bases at V and 1 base at J, with 20 bases between. In germline, CDR1 is SGHDT, CDR2 YYEEEE. 13 Jbeta primers and 60 Vbeta primers were used for the PCR. Original analysis: An analysis performed later counted 73 million or so unique TCR beta chains (approximately 11 million of them shared). Sequencing was performed with immunoSEQ multiplex PCR; in TCRdb, only in-frame clones are kept and a portion is missing. That table is the source of V, J and clone size, and D and trimming were worked out from the DNA. The table lists 190,000 or so clones, 82% of them singletons. Broader study findings: Usually a TCR sequence was rare, but some public TCRs were found in many donors.

The receptor was derived from a boy aged 2 to 10 in good health and CMV-seronegative. Sequences were obtained from PBMCs. The chain is built from TRBV5-6 and TRBJ2-3; tentative D call: TRBD2 (5 bases). This CDR3 reads CASSFGELWTEGTDTQYF. DNA for the CDR3: TGTGCCAGCAGCTTTGGGGAGTTATGGACTGAGGGCACAGATACGCAGTATTTT.